What follows are 20 T cell receptor beta chains derived from one specimen sequenced in a study of tumor-infiltrating lymphocytes in primary liver carcinoma. Priming with a constant-region primer yielded TCR beta cDNA from about 500 ng total RNA. Three nested multiplex PCR rounds, a slightly modified ARM-PCR method, built the TCR beta libraries. The first two PCR rounds used TRBV1-TRBV30 primers with a Cbeta primer, roughly 10 cycles each. TCRdb passed the multiplex PCR reads through MiXCR, listing each CDR3 protein once. This table has some 190,000 distinct CDR3 sequences, around 60% appearing once. They got blood RNA out of unsorted whole blood and also pulled out germline DNA. The specimen sequenced was peripheral blood. These receptor sequences come from a man aged 35-49 years with primary liver carcinoma and hepatitis B virus infection.

Turning to this clonotype: A much larger clone sits a single nucleotide away, making a read error possible. The V call is TRBV5-4, the J call TRBJ2-1; the D call may be TRBD1 or TRBD2 (5 bases each). The CDR3 covers 15 residues. Germline CDR1 SGHNT, CDR2 YYREEE (reference sequence). In DNA, the CDR3 is TGTGACAGCAGCCCCGACGGGACGACCTACAATGAGCAGTTCTTC. It is translated as CDSSPDGTTYNEQFF.

V gene TRBV6-6 combines with J gene TRBJ1-1; tentatively, D is TRBD1 (6 bases). This CDR3 has 13 residues. Germline CDR1 MNHNY, CDR2 SVGAGI (reference sequence). V was pared by 0 bases and J by 6 bases, with 8 bases between. CDR3 protein: CASSYSGGSEAFF. DNA for the CDR3: TGTGCCAGCAGTTACTCGGGGGGCTCTGAAGCTTTCTTT.

At least ten counts were recorded for this clonotype. V and J are TRBV11-2 and TRBJ2-1; D gene ambiguous. Trimming shortened V by 4 bases and J by 9 bases, and 10 bases separated the two germline ends. Germline V gene lookup returns CDR1 SGHAT and CDR2 FQNNGV. The CDR3 totals 12 residues. The DNA for the CDR3 is TGTGCCAGCAGCTGGTCTGGAATTGAGCAGTTCTTC. Its translation is CASSWSGIEQFF.

The rearrangement joins TRBV6-1 to TRBJ2-1; 8 nucleotides agree with TRBD2. The CDR3 spans 19 residues. With 2 bases clipped from V and 8 bases from J, the junction kept 20 bases outside the gene matches. CDR1 is MNHNS and CDR2 is SASEGT in the germline V gene. CDR3 sequence reads: CASSERSGSRPRGYDEQFF. The DNA for the CDR3 is TGTGCCAGCAGTGAACGGAGCGGGAGCCGACCGCGGGGTTACGATGAGCAGTTCTTC.

This clonotype was counted once. One junction end does not reproduce the germline sequence, and a read error may be involved. CDR3 in DNA: TGTGCCAGCAGCCTAGCACAGGGGTCGAACACTGAAGCTTTCTTT. Protein sequence: CASSLAQGSNTEAFF. The V and J genes are TRBV7-9 and TRBJ1-1; 7 bases line up with TRBD1. The CDR3 is made up of 15 amino acids. The germline V gene encodes CDR1 SEHNR and CDR2 FQNEAQ (reference sequence).

This clonotype was picked up a small number of times. The final CDR3 position lacks the conserved phenylalanine or tryptophan, pointing to a likely read error. The V gene is TRBV6-5, the J gene TRBJ1-1, with a tentative D call TRBD1 (5 bases). The V end lost 2 bases, the J end lost 6 bases, and 19 bases lay between the germline ends. The CDR3 contains 16 residues. Germline assignment: CDR1 MNHEY and CDR2 SVGAGI. The CDR3 bases are TGTGCCAGCAGTTACGCGGGACCACGGGATGAGGCTGAAGCTTTCCTT. It translates to CASSYAGPRDEAEAFL.

This chain connects TRBV14 to TRBJ2-3, with TRBD2 identical over 14 bases. Germline assignment: CDR1 SGHDN and CDR2 FVKESK. The trim removed 7 bases at V and 5 bases at J, leaving 8 bases unmatched. This CDR3 is 16 amino acids long. DNA of the CDR3: TGTGCCAGCAAGACTAGCGGGAGGGCCGGGGAAGATACGCAGTATTTT. Its translation is CASKTSGRAGEDTQYF.

This clonotype was seen a handful of times. V is TRBV10-2 and J is TRBJ2-5, with D possibly TRBD1 on 6 matching bases. Trimming shortened V by 3 bases and J by 8 bases, and 22 bases separated the two germline ends. The CDR3 has 16 residues. Germline CDR1 WSHSY, CDR2 SAAADI. For the CDR3, the DNA is TGCGCCAGCAGTGAAGGACAGAGACTACAAGAGATAACCCAGTACTTC. The encoded protein is CASSEGQRLQEITQYF.

This sequence joins TRBV29-1 and TRBJ1-2; a weak D match, TRBD1 (6 bases). V lost 6 bases and J 0 bases, leaving 14 bases between the germline ends. Germline V lookup: CDR1 SQVTM, CDR2 ANQGSEA. This CDR3 is 14 amino acids long. The DNA for the CDR3 is TGCAGCGTGGGGGGGAGGACAGCTAACTATGGCTACACCTTC. Its translation: CSVGGRTANYGYTF.

The V call is TRBV5-1, the J call TRBJ1-4; D is ambiguous. CDR1 and CDR2 (germline): SGHRS, YFSETQ. Between the trimmed V and J ends, which lost 6 bases and 8 bases, there was a span of 17 bases. This CDR3 region has 14 residues. This CDR3 is CASTAAPGGEKLFF. Written as DNA, the CDR3 is TGCGCCAGCACGGCAGCACCCGGCGGGGAAAAACTGTTTTTT.

A remark on this clonotype: This may arise from a read error, as a much more abundant clone is one base away. The rearrangement uses TRBV6-5 and TRBJ2-7, with D possibly TRBD1 on 6 matching bases. In germline, CDR1 is MNHEY, CDR2 SVGAGI. The CDR3 runs to 13 residues. CDR3 region: CGSSSTGSYEQYF. CDR3 nucleotide sequence: TGTGGCAGCAGTTCGACAGGTTCCTACGAGCAGTACTTC.

V and J are TRBV29-1 and TRBJ2-3; 10 positions agree with TRBD2. Trimming took 5 bases from V and 5 from J; bases not matched to a gene: 4. The germline V gene has CDR1 SQVTM and CDR2 ANQGSEA. This CDR3 region has 13 residues. In DNA form, the CDR3 reads TGCAGCGTTAACGGACTAGCGGTAGATACGCAGTATTTT. Encoded protein: CSVNGLAVDTQYF.

With respect to this clonotype: A read error is possible here, since a much larger clone lies one base away. The genes are TRBV5-6 and TRBJ2-2; no firm D call. CDR3 size: 14 residues. Per germline, CDR1 SGHDT and CDR2 YYEEEE. CDR3 nucleotides: TGTGACAGCAGCTTGGCCCAGAACACCGGGGAGCTGTTTTTT. Translation: CDSSLAQNTGELFF.

The rearrangement links TRBV6-5 to TRBJ1-1; D not certain. Germline V gene data show CDR1 as MNHEY and CDR2 as SVGAGI. This CDR3 spans 14 amino acids. The V end lost 2 bases, the J end lost 5 bases, and 12 bases lay between the germline ends. The CDR3 here is CASSYRAGRTEAFF. The CDR3 DNA sequence: TGTGCCAGCAGTTACCGCGCCGGACGGACTGAAGCTTTCTTT.

Details on this clonotype: A much larger clone differs from this one at a single base, so this may be a read error. The chain carries TRBV12-3 or TRBV12-4 and TRBJ2-2; TRBD1 matches at 7 bases. The CDR3 runs to 15 residues. The CDR3 DNA follows: TGTGCCAGCAGATCCACAGGGGCGAACATCGGGGAGCTGTTTTTT. Its translation is CASRSTGANIGELFF.

This clonotype was seen more than once but under ten times. V is TRBV12-3 or TRBV12-4 and J is TRBJ2-3, with TRBD2 matching 7 bases. The J segment lost 2 bases and the V segment lost 3 bases, leaving 8 bases of the junction unmatched. The CDR3 is made up of 16 amino acids. The CDR3 protein is CASSFRSSGFTDTQYF. The CDR3 DNA sequence: TGTGCCAGCAGTTTCCGTTCTAGCGGATTCACAGATACGCAGTATTTT.

In regard to this clonotype: Mismatch with germline at one junction end may stem from a read error. The DNA for the CDR3 is TGCGGCGTTGAAGCCCAACAGGTTTTCGGGCCTGGCTACACCTTC. It translates to CGVEAQQVFGPGYTF. The chain couples TRBV29-1 to TRBJ1-2; maybe TRBD1 (5 bases). CDR1 and CDR2 from the germline V gene are SQVTM and ANQGSEA. The CDR3 spans 15 residues.

This clonotype occurred a few times. The J gene is TRBJ2-6, the V gene TRBV6-2 or TRBV6-3; D uncertain. The germline V gene has CDR1 MNHEY and CDR2 SVGEGT. V was cut by 5 bases and J by 0 bases, with 8 bases left in between. This CDR3 contains 15 residues. The CDR3 coding sequence is TGTGCCAGCAGTCCCGATCGCTCTGGGGCCAACGTCCTGACTTTC. Amino acid sequence: CASSPDRSGANVLTF.

This rearrangement joins TRBV10-1 to TRBJ1-5, with 9 bases that match TRBD1. CDR1 WNHNN and CDR2 SYGVQD come from the germline V gene (reference sequence). Unmatched junction bases numbered 7, after V lost 11 bases and J lost 2 bases. The CDR3 length is 14 residues. The CDR3 region is CADRRTGGNQPQHF. DNA for the CDR3: TGCGCCGACCGTAGGACAGGGGGCAATCAGCCCCAGCATTTT.

This clonotype was seen more than once but under ten times. This chain uses TRBV7-8 with TRBJ2-3; unclear D gene. The CDR3 is 12 residues long. V was cut by 8 bases and J by 7 bases, with 13 bases left in between. Per the germline V gene, CDR1 is SGHVS and CDR2 is FQNEAQ. The CDR3 here is CASGEELNTQYF. CDR3 bases: TGTGCCAGCGGTGAGGAGCTGAATACGCAGTATTTT.